Included here is one T cell receptor beta chain sequence, with context. This sample was taken from a study of regulatory T cells in long-lasting Graves disease. CDR1 and CDR2 (germline): MNHEY, SMNVEV (reference sequence). The CDR3 extends over 17 amino acids. V gave up 6 bases and J gave up 7 bases, with 28 bases separating them. Time point denoted: persistent/refractory GD, antithyroid drugs over 5 years with positive TRAb. Construction of the TCR library relied on RNA isolated from PBMCs. The authors built TCR beta libraries using iRepertoire HTBI primers and Arm-PCR of CDR3 regions. TCRdb recomputed calls from the multiplex PCR reads with MiXCR, one row per CDR3 protein. The sample contains about 460,000 distinct CDR3 sequences, approximately 22% of which appear only once.

The TCR comes from a female donor with Graves disease. V gene TRBV27 combines with J gene TRBJ2-7; the D gene is possibly TRBD2 (7 bases). The sequenced sample was peripheral blood mononuclear cells (PBMCs), obtained when the disease was refractory, from a patient treated with antithyroid drugs. The CDR3 DNA reads TGTGCCAGCAGCCCTGACCTAGCTGGGGGGGCCGGAGGGGAGCAGTACTTC. It encodes CASSPDLAGGAGGEQYF.